The TCR beta chain described here comes from a study of blood T cells in healthy people across ages. Next came a second PCR, run for about 7 to 12 cycles, which used a sample-barcoded 5' primer along with a J-beta primer mix. Tagging of each cDNA molecule was performed by a template-switch adaptor with 12 random nucleotides. A single record per CDR3 protein comes from TCRdb applying MiXCR to the 5' RACE reads. The sample holds 1.2 million to 1.5 million distinct CDR3 sequences, 55% to 75% seen once. The TCR sequence derives from a man younger than 30 in good health. Sequencing used blood.

CDR3 amino acids: CASMKVSYEQYF. CDR3 DNA sequence: TGTGCCAGCATGAAGGTCTCCTACGAGCAGTACTTC. The J gene is TRBJ2-4, the V gene TRBV6-2 or TRBV6-3; D remains unclear. TRBJ2-7 explains the end of the DNA better; the J call may be wrong. CDR1 and CDR2 (germline): MNHEY, SVGEGT. The CDR3 has 12 residues.